This T cell receptor (beta chain) appears in the sequencing data of a study of blood T cells in healthy people across ages. Through a sample-barcoded 5' primer and a J-beta primer mix, a second PCR was run for roughly 6 to 11 cycles. A minimum of 2.5 million CDR3-containing paired-end reads was obtained for each sample. Each CDR3 protein gets one entry after TCRdb re-called the 5' RACE reads with MiXCR. This sample has about 1.1 million distinct CDR3 sequences; roughly two fifths occur once, and the top ten carry 10% to 15%. Germline V gives CDR1 DFQATT, CDR2 SNEGSKA (reference sequence). Trimming took 0 bases from V and 5 from J; bases not matched to a gene: 7. CDR3 length: 15 residues. The study isolated at least 7 million PBMCs from each sample. With respect to this clonotype: Its antigen is not known.

Findings of the study overall: Roughly linear declines in TCR beta diversity per million T cells occurred with age.

The chain couples TRBV20-1 to TRBJ2-1; 7 bases fit TRBD2. The sequence was obtained from a man between 18 and 29 years old in good health. Sequenced sample: blood. CDR3 sequence reads: CSARDGGGVNNEQFF. CDR3 DNA sequence: TGCAGTGCTAGAGATGGGGGAGGGGTCAACAATGAGCAGTTCTTC.